The text below deals with one T cell receptor beta chain. Some clones are missing from TCRdb's copy, which holds only in-frame ones; the method was immunoSEQ multiplex PCR. This sample has approximately 460,000 clones; about nine tenths occur once, and the top ten carry under 2%. This specimen comes from a study of Ad26.COV2.S vaccination and SARS-CoV-2 variants. Across the study: Vaccine-arm donor from the placebo-controlled COV1001 Ad26.COV2.S trial. Each vaccinee took Ad26.COV2.S intramuscularly, once or twice 56 days apart.

Regarding treatment: about 20 received Ad26.COV2.S at low or high dose, single or two shots; several received placebo; per-sample allocation not given. The study sampled participants on day 63 after the first vaccine or placebo injection. This person who donated was an adult of 18-55 years in Boston. Trimming cost V 4 bases and J 1 base; bases outside gene matches: 6. Germline V lookup: CDR1 SGDLS, CDR2 YYNGEE. The CDR3 is 16 amino acids. This chain links TRBV9 with TRBJ2-2; 8 bases fit TRBD2. The sample here was peripheral blood, taken in a trial of Ad26.COV2.S vaccine versus placebo. The sequence derives from a person aged 18-60 years who received the Ad26.COV2.S COVID-19 vaccine or a placebo. The chain's CDR3 is CASSTGGTLNTGELFF. CDR3 in DNA: TGTGCCAGCAGCACGGGGGGGACTTTGAACACCGGGGAGCTGTTTTTT.